The sequence of this TCR beta chain was determined in a study of glioma-infiltrating T cells. Study-level findings and limits: Above-expected tissue-blood divergence occurred in all gliomas, most in low-grade ones. Tissue and blood shared very few CDR3 sequences.

This CDR3 comprises 15 residues. The germline V gene has CDR1 MDHEN and CDR2 SYDVKM. The germline V and J ends were trimmed by 5 bases and 10 bases, with 21 bases remaining between them. This clonotype was seen at least ten times. Its antigen is not identified. Using RNA template, CDR3s of TCR alpha and beta were amplified with iRepertoire arm-PCR. For one-step reverse transcription and amplification, roughly 85-450 ng of tissue mRNA or PBMC total RNA was used. MiXCR, run by TCRdb on the multiplex PCR reads, gives a single entry per CDR3 protein. The profile shows approximately 190,000 distinct CDR3 sequences, 25% to 35% of them singletons.

Sequencing was carried out using glioma tissue, nonneoplastic brain tissue, or PBMCs (not recorded which). This chain connects TRBV28 to TRBJ2-1; D perhaps matches TRBD1 (6 bases). This TCR was recovered from a human donor with low-grade glioma or glioblastoma, undergoing nonglioma brain surgery, or in good health (not recorded which). CDR3 sequence: CASSLLGQRSPEQFF. In DNA form, the CDR3 reads TGTGCCAGCAGTCTCCTCGGACAGAGGTCGCCGGAGCAGTTCTTC.